This entry is about one T cell receptor (beta chain). The record originates from a study of blood T cell dynamics during melanoma immunotherapy. Generated by immunoSEQ multiplex PCR, the TCRdb table keeps only in-frame clones and is missing some. Seen here are more than 10,000 clones, roughly four fifths observed once, and the top ten hold around 13%. Regarding time point: pre-treatment baseline. Disease control meant complete response, partial response or stable disease at 12 weeks. CDR3 length equals 15 residues. The sample in question was blood, obtained from a patient treated with checkpoint blockade. V is TRBV12-2 and J is TRBJ2-7; TRBD1, the table's D call, was not compared with the DNA. TRBV12-2 is listed as a pseudogene. The TCR was taken from a human donor with melanoma. The CDR3 is CASRFTGFSTYEQYF. The CDR3 DNA follows: TGTGCAAGTCGCTTTACAGGGTTTTCAACCTACGAGCAGTACTTC.